Described below is a single T cell receptor beta chain sequence and its context. Attachment of unique molecular identifiers was made to individual cDNA molecules. TCRdb itself ran the 5' RACE reads through MiXCR, one entry per CDR3 protein. The sample contains tens of thousands of distinct CDR3 sequences, approximately 6% of which appear only once. The V and J ends lost 5 bases and 4 bases respectively, with 4 bases between them. There are 11 residues in the CDR3. Germline CDR1 and CDR2: SGHRS and YFSETQ. The data derive from a study of early T cells in non-severe SARS-CoV-2 infection. The chain combines TRBV5-1 with TRBJ2-1; D call uncertain. Sequencing was carried out using whole blood. The clonotype originates from an adult who was a healthcare worker with PCR-confirmed SARS-CoV-2 infection or an uninfected control (not recorded which). Here the CDR3 reads CASRIYNEQFF. DNA of the CDR3: TGCGCCAGCAGAATATACAATGAGCAGTTCTTC.